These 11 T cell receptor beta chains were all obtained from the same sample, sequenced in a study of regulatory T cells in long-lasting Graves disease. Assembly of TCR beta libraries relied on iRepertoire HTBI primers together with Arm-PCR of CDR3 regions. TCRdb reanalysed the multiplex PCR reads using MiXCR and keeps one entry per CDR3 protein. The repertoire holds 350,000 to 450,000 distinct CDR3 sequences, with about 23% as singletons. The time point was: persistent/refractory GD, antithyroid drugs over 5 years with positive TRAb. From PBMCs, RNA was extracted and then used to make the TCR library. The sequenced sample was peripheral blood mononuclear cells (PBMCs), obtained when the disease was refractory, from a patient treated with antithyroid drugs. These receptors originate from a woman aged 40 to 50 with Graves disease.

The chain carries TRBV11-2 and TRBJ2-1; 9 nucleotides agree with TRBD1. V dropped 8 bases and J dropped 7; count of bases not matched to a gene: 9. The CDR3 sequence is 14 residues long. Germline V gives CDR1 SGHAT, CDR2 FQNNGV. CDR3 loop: CASGQGRLINEQFF. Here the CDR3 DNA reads TGTGCCAGCGGACAGGGGCGGTTAATTAATGAGCAGTTCTTC. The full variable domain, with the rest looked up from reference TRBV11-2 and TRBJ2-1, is EAGVAQSPRYKIIEKRQSVAFWCNPISGHATLYWYQQILGQGPKLLIQFQNNGVVDDSQLPKDRFSAERLKGVDSTLKIQPAKLEDSAVYLCASGQGRLINEQFFGPGTRLTVL.

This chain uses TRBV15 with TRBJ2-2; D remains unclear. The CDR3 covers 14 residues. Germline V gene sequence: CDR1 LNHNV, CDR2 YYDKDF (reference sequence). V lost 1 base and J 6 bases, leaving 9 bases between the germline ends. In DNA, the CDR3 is TGTGCCACCAGCAGAGGTCCCCCCCCCGGGGAGCTGTTTTTT. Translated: CATSRGPPPGELFF.

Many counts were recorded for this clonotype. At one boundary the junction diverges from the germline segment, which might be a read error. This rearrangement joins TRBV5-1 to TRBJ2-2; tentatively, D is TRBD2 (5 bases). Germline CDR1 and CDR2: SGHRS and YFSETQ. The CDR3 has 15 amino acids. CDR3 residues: CASSGTSGNTGELFF. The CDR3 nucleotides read TGTGCCAGCAGCGGAACCAGCGGGAACACCGGGGAGCTGTTTTTT.

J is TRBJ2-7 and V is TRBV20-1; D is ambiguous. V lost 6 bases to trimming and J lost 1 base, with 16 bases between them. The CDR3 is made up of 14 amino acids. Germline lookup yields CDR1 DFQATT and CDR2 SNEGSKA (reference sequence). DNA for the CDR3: TGCAGTGCCCCTCGTATCGGTAGTTCCTACGAGCAGTACTTC. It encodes CSAPRIGSSYEQYF.

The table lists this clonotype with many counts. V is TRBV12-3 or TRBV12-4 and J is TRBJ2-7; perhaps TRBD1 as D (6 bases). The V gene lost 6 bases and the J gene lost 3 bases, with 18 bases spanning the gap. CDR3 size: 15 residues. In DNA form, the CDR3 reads TGTGCCAGCAGCTCCGGACAGCGGAAGGGCTACGAGCAGTACTTC. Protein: CASSSGQRKGYEQYF.

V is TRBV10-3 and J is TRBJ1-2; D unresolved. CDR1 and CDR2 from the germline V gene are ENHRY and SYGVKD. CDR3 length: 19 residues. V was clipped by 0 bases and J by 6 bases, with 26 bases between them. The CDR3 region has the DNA TGTGCCATCAGTGAGTCGATGCTTGTCGGGGTCCCTGCCAGTAATGGCTACACCTTC. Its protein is CAISESMLVGVPASNGYTF.

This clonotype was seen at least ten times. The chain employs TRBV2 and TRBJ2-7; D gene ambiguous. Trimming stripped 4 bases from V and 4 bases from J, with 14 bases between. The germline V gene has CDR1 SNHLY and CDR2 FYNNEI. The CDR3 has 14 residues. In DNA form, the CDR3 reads TGTGCCAGCAGTGGACGGCTAGAGTCGTACGAGCAGTACTTC. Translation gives CASSGRLESYEQYF.

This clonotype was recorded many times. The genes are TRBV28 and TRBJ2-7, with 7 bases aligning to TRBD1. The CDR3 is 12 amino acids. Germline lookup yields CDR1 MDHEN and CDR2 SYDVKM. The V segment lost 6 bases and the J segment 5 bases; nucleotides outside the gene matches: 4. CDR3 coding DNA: TGTGCCAGCAGACCGGACAGGAACGAGCAGTACTTC. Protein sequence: CASRPDRNEQYF.

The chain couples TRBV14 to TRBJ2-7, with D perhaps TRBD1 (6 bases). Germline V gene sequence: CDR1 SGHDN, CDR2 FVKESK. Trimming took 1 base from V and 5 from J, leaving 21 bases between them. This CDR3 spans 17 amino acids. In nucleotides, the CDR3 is TGTGCCAGCAGCCAAGTTTTGGGGGCATTGGGTGGAGACGAGCAGTACTTC. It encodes CASSQVLGALGGDEQYF.

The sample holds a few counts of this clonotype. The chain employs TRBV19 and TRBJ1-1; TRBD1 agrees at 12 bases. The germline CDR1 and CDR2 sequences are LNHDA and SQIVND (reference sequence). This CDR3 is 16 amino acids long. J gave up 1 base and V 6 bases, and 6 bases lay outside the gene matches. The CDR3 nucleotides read TGTGCCAGTAGCCCGGGACAGGGGGCGCGGAACACTGAAGCTTTCTTT. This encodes CASSPGQGARNTEAFF.

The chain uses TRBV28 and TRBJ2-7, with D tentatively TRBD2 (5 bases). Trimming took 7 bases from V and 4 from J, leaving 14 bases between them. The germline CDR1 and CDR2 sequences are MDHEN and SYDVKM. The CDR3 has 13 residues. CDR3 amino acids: CASNQGRTYEQYF. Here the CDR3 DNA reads TGTGCCAGCAACCAAGGACGGACTTACGAGCAGTACTTC.